Below are 27 T cell receptor beta chains sequenced from a single sample in a study of T cells in Graves' hyperthyroidism and ophthalmopathy. There were TCR beta CDR3 regions amplified from RNA transcripts. A first-round RT-PCR of the TCR CDR3 used the HTBI primer set. TCRdb independently ran MiXCR on the multiplex PCR reads; one entry per CDR3 protein. The sample records 92,000 or so distinct CDR3 sequences, roughly half being singletons. Sequencing was done on a sample of blood. The receptor set was obtained from a woman aged 40-49 years with Graves' hyperthyroidism.

A word on this clonotype: Sequence at one end of the junction differs from germline and may be a read error. The chain uses TRBV19 and TRBJ1-4, with D possibly matching TRBD1 (5 bases). In germline, CDR1 is LNHDA, CDR2 SQIVND (reference sequence). The CDR3 runs to 13 residues. CDR3 coding DNA: TGTGCCAGTAGTGCCAGGGTAGGAGAAAAACTGGTTTTT. Its translation: CASSARVGEKLVF.

Notes on this clonotype: Since a much larger clone is just one base distant, this may be a read error. The CDR3 ends on some other residue instead of the conserved phenylalanine or tryptophan, so this is likely a read error. The chain couples TRBV6-5 to TRBJ2-7; D is uncertain. The germline V gene has CDR1 MNHEY and CDR2 SVGAGI. The CDR3 extends over 12 amino acids. The germline V and J ends were trimmed by 8 bases and 3 bases, with 11 bases remaining between them. The CDR3 loop is CASGPDGYEQYL. CDR3 bases: TGTGCCAGCGGCCCGGACGGCTACGAGCAGTACCTC.

This clonotype was detected ten times or more. V gene TRBV7-6 combines with J gene TRBJ2-3; D is possibly TRBD2 (6 bases). The CDR3 is 15 residues long. CDR1 and CDR2 from the germline V gene are SGHVS and FNYEAQ. Trimming pared 5 bases from V and 0 bases from J, leaving 12 bases between. CDR3 nucleotides: TGTGCCAGCAGCCCAACGACTAGTAGCACAGATACGCAGTATTTT. Translation: CASSPTTSSTDTQYF.

The rearrangement uses TRBV15 and TRBJ2-5, with a possible D match to TRBD1 (5 bases). The V and J ends lost 0 bases and 5 bases respectively, with 10 bases between them. Germline V gives CDR1 LNHNV, CDR2 YYDKDF (reference sequence). This CDR3 contains 14 residues. CDR3 region: CATSRDARAETQYF. CDR3 sequence (DNA): TGTGCCACCAGCAGAGATGCCAGGGCCGAGACCCAGTACTTC.

This clonotype was observed at least ten times. CDR3 bases: TGTGCCAGCAGTGCCTCCCCCGGGACAGGGCACACTGAAGCTTTCTTT. As protein: CASSASPGTGHTEAFF. V usage is TRBV12-3 or TRBV12-4 and J usage is TRBJ1-1; the match to TRBD1 covers 9 bases. The CDR3 covers 16 residues. The trim removed 5 bases at V and 3 bases at J, leaving 10 bases unmatched.

J is TRBJ2-7 and V is TRBV10-3, with TRBD2 matching over 10 bases. The V and J ends lost 4 bases and 4 bases, in that order; junction bases with no gene match: 4. Germline-derived CDR1 and CDR2 are ENHRY and SYGVKD. The length of the CDR3 is 14 residues. CDR3 in amino acids: CAISGAGGTYEQYF. CDR3 DNA: TGTGCCATCAGTGGAGCGGGAGGGACGTACGAGCAGTACTTC.

This clonotype was counted only a few times. The chain combines TRBV11-2 with TRBJ2-7; 8 bases match TRBD2. The CDR3 consists of 11 residues. Germline V lookup: CDR1 SGHAT, CDR2 FQNNGV. V lost 11 bases, J lost 4 bases, and 4 bases stayed unmatched. CDR3 residues: CASSGSYEQYF. DNA for the CDR3: TGTGCCTCCAGCGGGAGTTACGAGCAGTACTTC.

As concerns this clonotype: This is likely a read error, given that the CDR3 carries no conserved phenylalanine or tryptophan at its end. The J gene is TRBJ2-5, the V gene TRBV20-1; no firm D call. From germline, CDR1 is DFQATT and CDR2 SNEGSKA (reference sequence). This CDR3 comprises 12 residues. CDR3 region: CSTPKRQETQYL. Here the CDR3 DNA reads TGCAGCACCCCGAAGAGGCAAGAGACCCAGTACCTC.

In this sample, this clonotype turned up many times. The rearrangement uses TRBV15 and TRBJ2-7, with D tentatively TRBD1 (6 bases). Germline V gives CDR1 LNHNV, CDR2 YYDKDF (reference sequence). Trimming removed 3 bases at V and 3 bases at J, with 12 bases between. CDR3 size: 14 residues. The CDR3 region has the DNA TGTGCCACCAGCAGGGAACAGGGAATCTACGAGCAGTACTTC. It encodes CATSREQGIYEQYF.

The genes are TRBV9 and TRBJ2-3, with 7 bases fitting TRBD1. The CDR3 consists of 17 residues. Germline CDR1 is SGDLS and CDR2 is YYNGEE. V dropped 7 bases and J dropped 5; count of bases not matched to a gene: 19. The CDR3 DNA is TGTGCCAGCTCACCCCCTCTCCTGACAGGGTTTGGAGATACGCAGTATTTT. Its translation: CASSPPLLTGFGDTQYF.

The chain links TRBV29-1 to TRBJ2-7, with TRBD1 matching 8 bases. Per germline, CDR1 SQVTM and CDR2 ANQGSEA. This CDR3 is 11 amino acids long. V lost 7 bases and J lost 5; bases outside the gene matches: 4. CDR3 coding DNA: TGCAGCGGTAGGACAGGGAACGAGCAGTACTTC. Protein: CSGRTGNEQYF.

The chain recombines TRBV20-1 with TRBJ1-6; TRBD1 agrees at 9 bases. This CDR3 region has 14 residues. Losses at the gene ends were 4 bases for V and 9 bases for J; bases not matched to a gene: 7. Germline loops: CDR1 DFQATT, CDR2 SNEGSKA (reference sequence). CDR3 sequence: CSAKGGQGCSPLHF. In nucleotides, the CDR3 is TGCAGTGCTAAGGGAGGACAGGGGTGTTCACCCCTCCACTTT.

The chain joins TRBV7-9 to TRBJ2-3; 9 nucleotides match TRBD2. The germline V gene has CDR1 SEHNR and CDR2 FQNEAQ (reference sequence). V dropped 3 bases and J dropped 6; count of bases not matched to a gene: 7. CDR3 size: 15 residues. The CDR3 is CASSFIAGVHDTQYF. As DNA, the CDR3 is TGTGCCAGCAGCTTTATAGCGGGAGTTCATGATACGCAGTATTTT.

Note on this clonotype: The germline gene is not matched at one end of the junction; a read error may be the cause. The rearrangement uses TRBV2 and TRBJ1-1; D may be TRBD1 (5 bases). Germline values: CDR1 SNHLY, CDR2 FYNNEI. This CDR3 spans 14 amino acids. The CDR3 here is CVKGTGRVSTEAFF. The CDR3 coding sequence is TGCGTCAAGGGCACAGGAAGAGTGAGCACTGAAGCTTTCTTT.

The J gene is TRBJ1-2, the V gene TRBV7-9, with D uncertain. Germline V gene data show CDR1 as SEHNR and CDR2 as FQNEAQ (reference sequence). This CDR3 is 12 amino acids long. With 2 bases removed from V and 6 bases from J, the gap between germline ends came to 7 bases. CDR3 sequence reads: CASSLSSHGYTF. CDR3 bases: TGTGCCAGCAGCTTATCCTCACATGGCTACACCTTC.

There are a few counts of this clonotype. The rearrangement uses TRBV25-1 and TRBJ1-1; 8 bases align to TRBD1. Germline V lookup: CDR1 MGHDK, CDR2 SYGVNS. The CDR3 is made up of 16 amino acids. Trimming at V came to 7 bases and at J to 2 bases, leaving 12 bases not matched to a gene. CDR3 sequence reads: CASIPWTGYPNTEAFF. CDR3 DNA sequence: TGTGCCAGCATTCCCTGGACAGGGTACCCAAACACTGAAGCTTTCTTT.

This clonotype was counted a single time. This CDR3 reads CASSLVPYEQYF. The CDR3 DNA follows: TGTGCCAGCAGCTTAGTTCCCTACGAGCAGTACTTC. The chain combines TRBV11-2 with TRBJ2-7; D gene ambiguous. This CDR3 region has 12 residues. The germline CDR1 and CDR2 sequences are SGHAT and FQNNGV. V lost 1 base to trimming and J lost 2 bases, with 3 bases between them.

As to this clonotype: Given a much more abundant clone one base away, this may be a read error. This chain connects TRBV25-1 to TRBJ2-5; no definite D call. The CDR3 runs to 11 residues. Germline V CDR1 and CDR2: MGHDK, SYGVNS. CDR3 amino acids: CASSAGETQHF. The CDR3, as DNA: TGTGCCAGCAGTGCTGGAGAGACCCAGCACTTC. Variable domain in full (rest from reference TRBV25-1 and TRBJ2-5): EADIYQTPRYLVIGTGKKITLECSQTMGHDKMYWYQQDPGMELHLIHYSYGVNSTEKGDLSSESTVSRIRTEHFPLTLESARPSHTSQYLCASSAGETQHFGPGTRLLVL.

At least ten counts were recorded for this clonotype. The chain recombines TRBV7-9 with TRBJ2-7; possible D gene TRBD1, 7 bases. The V end lost 5 bases, the J end lost 5 bases, and 16 bases lay between the germline ends. The CDR3 spans 14 residues. Germline V CDR1 and CDR2: SEHNR, FQNEAQ (reference sequence). The CDR3 spells CASSRGGGNDEQYF. CDR3 DNA sequence: TGTGCCAGCAGCCGCGGAGGGGGCAACGACGAGCAGTACTTC.

The count of this clonotype is one. The V and J genes are TRBV10-3 and TRBJ1-5; D possibly corresponds to TRBD1 (6 bases). The germline V and J ends were trimmed by 0 bases and 9 bases, with 15 bases remaining between them. CDR3 length: 15 residues. The germline gives CDR1 ENHRY, CDR2 SYGVKD. CDR3 nucleotides: TGTGCCATCAGTGAGTCGGGACAAAAGGTAGCGCCCCAGCATTTT. Translated, it gives CAISESGQKVAPQHF.

This clonotype came up a few times. The CDR3 here is CASSHPGTDGTDTQYF. CDR3 sequence (DNA): TGTGCCAGCAGCCACCCTGGGACCGACGGCACAGATACGCAGTATTTT. J is TRBJ2-3 and V is TRBV7-8; either TRBD1 or TRBD2 may supply D (5 bases each). Trimming pared 5 bases from V and 1 base from J, leaving 16 bases between. From germline, CDR1 is SGHVS and CDR2 FQNEAQ. This CDR3 spans 16 amino acids. Full variable domain (outside the CDR3, taken from reference TRBV7-8 and TRBJ2-3): GAGVSQSPRYKVAKRGQDVALRCDPISGHVSLFWYQQALGQGPEFLTYFQNEAQLDKSGLPSDRFFAERPEGSVSTLKIQRTQQEDSAVYLCASSHPGTDGTDTQYFGPGTRLTVL.

The chain carries TRBV29-1 and TRBJ2-5, with D unresolved. Trimming shortened V by 6 bases and J by 4 bases, and 12 bases separated the two germline ends. The CDR3 spans 12 residues. Germline-derived CDR1 and CDR2 are SQVTM and ANQGSEA. The CDR3 DNA reads as TGCAGCGTCGAGCGTGGCATAGAGACCCAGTACTTC. This codes for CSVERGIETQYF. The variable domain in full, with the rest retrieved from reference TRBV29-1 and TRBJ2-5, is SAVISQKPSRDICQRGTSLTIQCQVDSQVTMMFWYRQQPGQSLTLIATANQGSEATYESGFVIDKFPISRPNLTFSTLTVSNMSPEDSSIYLCSVERGIETQYFGPGTRLLVL.

The chain is built from TRBV10-3 and TRBJ2-7; the D is unclear. This CDR3 has 12 residues. Germline V gene data show CDR1 as ENHRY and CDR2 as SYGVKD. V lost 6 bases and J 1 base, leaving 7 bases between the germline ends. CDR3 loop: CAIRGKSYEQYF. The CDR3 DNA reads as TGTGCCATCAGGGGCAAGTCCTACGAGCAGTACTTC.

The chain couples TRBV5-1 to TRBJ1-6, with unresolved D. Germline V CDR1 and CDR2: SGHRS, YFSETQ. CDR3 size: 16 residues. V gave up 0 bases and J gave up 2 bases, with 9 bases separating them. DNA of the CDR3: TGCGCCAGCAGCTTGGATGACTCTACCTATAATTCACCCCTCCACTTT. Amino acids: CASSLDDSTYNSPLHF. Filled out from reference TRBV5-1 and TRBJ1-6, the complete variable domain reads KAGVTQTPRYLIKTRGQQVTLSCSPISGHRSVSWYQQTPGQGLQFLFEYFSETQRNKGNFPGRFSGRQFSNSRSEMNVSTLELGDSALYLCASSLDDSTYNSPLHFGNGTRLTVT.

The rearrangement joins TRBV9 to TRBJ1-1; D ambiguous. Deletions cut 4 bases from V and 7 bases from J, with 8 bases between. Looked up from germline, CDR1 is SGDLS and CDR2 is YYNGEE. This CDR3 contains 11 residues. The CDR3 sequence is CASSLTGEAFF. DNA of the CDR3: TGTGCCAGCAGCCTTACCGGTGAAGCTTTCTTT. The variable domain in full, with the rest retrieved from reference TRBV9 and TRBJ1-1, is DSGVTQTPKHLITATGQRVTLRCSPRSGDLSVYWYQQSLDQGLQFLIQYYNGEERAKGNILERFSAQQFPDLHSELNLSSLELGDSALYFCASSLTGEAFFGQGTRLTVV.

This chain links TRBV2 with TRBJ2-7, with D maybe TRBD2 (6 bases). The CDR3 consists of 13 residues. The V gene's germline CDR1 is SNHLY and CDR2 FYNNEI. The CDR3 here is CASSEALGGVRLV. CDR3 in DNA: TGTGCCAGCAGCGAAGCGCTCGGGGGAGTCCGCCTAGTC.

This clonotype was observed at least ten times. The rearrangement links TRBV20-1 to TRBJ2-7, with unresolved D. CDR3 size: 11 residues. CDR1 is DFQATT, CDR2 SNEGSKA, per germline (reference sequence). Trimming took 4 bases from V and 7 from J, leaving 11 bases between them. The CDR3, as DNA: TGCAGTGCTAACAGAGTTGCTGAGCAGTACTTC. This gives the protein CSANRVAEQYF.